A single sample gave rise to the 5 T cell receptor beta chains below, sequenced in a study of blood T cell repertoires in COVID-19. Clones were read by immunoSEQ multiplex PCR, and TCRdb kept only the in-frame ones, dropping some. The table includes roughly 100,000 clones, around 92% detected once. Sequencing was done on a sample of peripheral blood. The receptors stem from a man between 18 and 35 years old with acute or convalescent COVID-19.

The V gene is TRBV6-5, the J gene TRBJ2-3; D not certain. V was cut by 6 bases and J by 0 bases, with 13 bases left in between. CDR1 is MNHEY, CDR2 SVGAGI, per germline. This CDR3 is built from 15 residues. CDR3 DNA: TGTGCCAGCAGCCGACTTGCCTCTAGCACAGATACGCAGTATTTT. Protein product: CASSRLASSTDTQYF.

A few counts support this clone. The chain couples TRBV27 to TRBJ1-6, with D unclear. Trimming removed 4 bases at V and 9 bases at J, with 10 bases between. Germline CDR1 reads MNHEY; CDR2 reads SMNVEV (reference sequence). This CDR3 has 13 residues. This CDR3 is CASSYYKLSPLHF. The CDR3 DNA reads TGTGCCAGCAGTTATTATAAGCTTTCACCCCTCCACTTT.

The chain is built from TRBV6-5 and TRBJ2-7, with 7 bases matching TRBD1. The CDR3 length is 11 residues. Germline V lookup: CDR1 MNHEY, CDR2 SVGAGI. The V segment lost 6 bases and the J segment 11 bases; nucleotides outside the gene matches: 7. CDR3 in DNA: TGTGCCAGCAGCGGAGTTGGACAGGAGTACTTC. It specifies CASSGVGQEYF.

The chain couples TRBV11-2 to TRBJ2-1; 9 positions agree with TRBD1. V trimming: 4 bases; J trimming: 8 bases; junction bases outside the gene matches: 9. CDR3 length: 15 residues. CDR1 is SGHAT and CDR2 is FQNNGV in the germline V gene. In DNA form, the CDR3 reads TGTGCCAGCAGCTCCATACAGGGGGCCAGGCATGAGCAGTTCTTC. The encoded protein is CASSSIQGARHEQFF. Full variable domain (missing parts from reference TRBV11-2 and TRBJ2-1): EAGVAQSPRYKIIEKRQSVAFWCNPISGHATLYWYQQILGQGPKLLIQFQNNGVVDDSQLPKDRFSAERLKGVDSTLKIQPAKLEDSAVYLCASSSIQGARHEQFFGPGTRLTVL.

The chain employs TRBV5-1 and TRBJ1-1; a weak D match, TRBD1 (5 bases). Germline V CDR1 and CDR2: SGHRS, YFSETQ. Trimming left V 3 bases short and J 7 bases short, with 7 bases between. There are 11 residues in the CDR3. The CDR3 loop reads CASSSGIEAFF. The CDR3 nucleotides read TGCGCCAGCAGCTCAGGGATTGAAGCTTTCTTT.